One and the same sample provided the 12 T cell receptor beta chains below, sequenced in a study of cytomegalovirus exposure and HLA in healthy donors. Primers included in the PCR were 60 Vbeta and 13 Jbeta primers. Profiling relied on immunoSEQ multiplex PCR, and the TCRdb table lists in-frame clones only, not all of them. The profile shows about 120,000 clones, roughly a tenth of them singletons. Sequencing used PBMCs. The source of these receptors is a man younger than 45 in good health and CMV-seronegative.

This rearrangement joins TRBV27 to TRBJ1-2; TRBD1 might be the D (6 bases). The CDR3 sequence is 13 residues long. With 4 bases removed from V and 11 bases from J, the gap between germline ends came to 17 bases. Germline V lookup: CDR1 MNHEY, CDR2 SMNVEV (reference sequence). CDR3 amino acids: CASSWAGEIRYTF. CDR3 coding DNA: TGTGCCAGCAGTTGGGCAGGGGAAATTAGGTACACCTTC.

This chain joins TRBV18 and TRBJ2-1; D remains unclear. Trimming left V 0 bases short and J 5 bases short, with 11 bases between. The CDR3 has 15 residues. The germline V gene encodes CDR1 KGHSH and CDR2 LQKENI. CDR3 residues: CASSPPMSQDNEQFF. CDR3 DNA sequence: TGTGCCAGCTCACCACCAATGTCTCAGGACAATGAGCAGTTCTTC.

V is TRBV5-1 and J is TRBJ1-2; D is undetermined. The CDR3 contains 13 residues. The V gene lost 4 bases and the J gene lost 1 base, with 8 bases spanning the gap. In germline, CDR1 is SGHRS, CDR2 YFSETQ. CDR3 residues: CASSPSVNYGYTF. For the CDR3, the DNA is TGCGCCAGCAGCCCCTCCGTTAACTATGGCTACACCTTC.

The chain employs TRBV10-3 and TRBJ1-4; 9 nucleotides agree with TRBD1. The CDR3 length is 14 residues. CDR1 and CDR2 (germline): ENHRY, SYGVKD. The ends lost 8 bases at V and 8 bases at J; junction bases unmatched: 9. CDR3 in DNA: TGTGCCATCGGGACCGGGACAGGGAACGAAAAACTGTTTTTT. It codes for CAIGTGTGNEKLFF.

The chain has TRBV15 and TRBJ1-1, with D maybe TRBD1 (5 bases). Trimming took off 5 bases at V and 5 bases at J, with 9 bases between the two ends. The CDR3 runs to 12 residues. Germline CDR1 reads LNHNV; CDR2 reads YYDKDF (reference sequence). This CDR3 reads CATSYSGTEAFF. The CDR3 DNA is TGTGCCACCAGCTATTCAGGGACTGAAGCTTTCTTT. Combining the CDR3 with reference TRBV15 and TRBJ1-1 gives the whole variable domain DAMVIQNPRYQVTQFGKPVTLSCSQTLNHNVMYWYQQKSSQAPKLLFHYYDKDFNNEADTPDNFQSRRPNTSFCFLDIRSPGLGDTAMYLCATSYSGTEAFFGQGTRLTVV.

There are a few counts of this clone. The chain recombines TRBV27 with TRBJ1-1; 10 positions match TRBD1. V was clipped by 5 bases and J by 5 bases; unmatched bases: 8. Germline CDR1 is MNHEY and CDR2 is SMNVEV (reference sequence). The CDR3 extends over 15 amino acids. The CDR3, as DNA: TGTGCCAGCAGTATCCTGGACAGGGGGGGTACTGAAGCTTTCTTT. Translated: CASSILDRGGTEAFF.

This chain links TRBV5-1 with TRBJ2-7, with a tentative D call TRBD1 (5 bases). V was pared by 7 bases and J by 0 bases, with 23 bases between. CDR3 length equals 17 residues. CDR1 and CDR2 (germline): SGHRS, YFSETQ. The CDR3 DNA sequence: TGCGCCAGCCGCCTTATTCCAGGGTTCGAGAGCTCCTACGAGCAGTACTTC. Its protein is CASRLIPGFESSYEQYF.

The chain couples TRBV7-3 to TRBJ2-5, with 11 nucleotides matching TRBD1. The CDR3 has 16 amino acids. Per germline, CDR1 SGHTA and CDR2 FQGTGA. The junction had 5 bases not matched to a gene; V was cut back by 5 bases and J by 0 bases. CDR3 residues: CASSPGQGAYQETQYF. CDR3 coding DNA: TGTGCCAGCAGCCCCGGACAGGGGGCATACCAAGAGACCCAGTACTTC.

This clone was seen a handful of times. The gene calls are TRBV10-1 and TRBJ2-1, with no clear D. Germline CDR1 and CDR2: WNHNN and SYGVQD (reference sequence). V was cut by 0 bases and J by 7 bases, with 7 bases left in between. CDR3 length: 13 amino acids. In DNA form, the CDR3 reads TGCGCCAGCAGTGAGTCCTCGGGTAATGAGCAGTTCTTC. This translates into CASSESSGNEQFF.

This clone has a handful of counts. The rearrangement links TRBV6-5 to TRBJ2-5; 9 bases line up with TRBD1. The length of the CDR3 is 15 residues. Unmatched junction bases numbered 9, after V lost 5 bases and J lost 5 bases. CDR1 is MNHEY, CDR2 SVGAGI, per germline. The CDR3 loop reads CASSTTGGAWETQYF. The DNA of the CDR3 is TGTGCCAGCAGTACCACAGGGGGCGCGTGGGAGACCCAGTACTTC.

V usage is TRBV5-1 and J usage is TRBJ2-3, with D maybe TRBD2 (6 bases). V lost 1 base, J lost 0 bases, and 12 bases lay in between. In germline, CDR1 is SGHRS, CDR2 YFSETQ. The CDR3 is made up of 16 amino acids. Here the CDR3 reads CASSLRAGSSTDTQYF. CDR3 coding DNA: TGCGCCAGCAGCTTGAGGGCGGGGAGTAGCACAGATACGCAGTATTTT.

The V call is TRBV7-2, the J call TRBJ1-2, with TRBD1 matching 10 bases. CDR3 size: 14 residues. Germline V CDR1 and CDR2: SGHTA, FQGNSA. After removal of 5 bases from V and 3 bases from J, the junction contained 3 bases not matched to a gene. This CDR3 reads CASSRQGADYGYTF. CDR3 DNA sequence: TGTGCCAGCAGCAGACAGGGGGCAGACTATGGCTACACCTTC.